This T cell receptor beta chain was observed in a study of shared clonotypes between healthy human individuals. General study results and limits: Generation of non-shared clonotypes was less probable than generation of clonotypes shared by all four donors. Naive subsets tended to show greater estimated richness than memory subsets.

CDR1 is LNHNV and CDR2 is YYDKDF in the germline V gene (reference sequence). Trimming took off 8 bases at V and 4 bases at J, with 14 bases between the two ends. This CDR3 comprises 14 residues. Into CD45RA+ naive and CD45RA-negative memory subsets, the CD4+ cells were split. Evenly divided among several immunoSEQ plates was the genomic DNA of each subset. Using immunoSEQ multiplex PCR, the repertoire was profiled, and TCRdb retains in-frame clones only, with some absent. The sample has about 2.4 million clones; over 85% are singletons. Points on this clone: No antigen is known for it.

The clonotype comes from a man in his late teens or twenties in good health. Some clones in this sample may be carry-over from other donors' samples. V is TRBV15 and J is TRBJ2-2; D is ambiguous. Source material: naive CD4+ T cells from PBMCs. Noted subset: CD45RA+ positively selected. Written as DNA, the CDR3 is TGTGCCACCGGGTTCGCCCGGATCACCGGGGAGCTGTTTTTT. Translating gives CATGFARITGELFF.